This T cell receptor beta chain was captured by sequencing in a study of cytomegalovirus exposure and HLA in healthy donors. Study in general: The Caucasian-associated ancestry cluster held around four fifths of a few hundred genotyped donors.

The PCR ran on 60 Vbeta and 13 Jbeta primers. The table came from immunoSEQ multiplex PCR; TCRdb's copy has only in-frame clones and leaves some out. The sample contains about 180,000 clones, about three quarters of which appear only once. This CDR3 is built from 15 residues. V shed 4 bases and J 5 bases; nucleotides not matched to a gene: 10. The V gene's germline CDR1 is LNHDA and CDR2 SQIVND (reference sequence). The clonotype was recovered from a woman in her sixties in good health and CMV-seropositive. The sample was PBMCs. The chain couples TRBV19 to TRBJ2-5; 7 nucleotides align to TRBD2. CDR3: CASSTLGRAGETQYF. Written as DNA, the CDR3 is TGTGCCAGTAGTACCTTAGGGAGGGCCGGGGAGACCCAGTACTTC.